What follows are 26 T cell receptor beta chains derived from one specimen sequenced in a study of post-analysis software for immune sequencing data. Study-wide findings and caveats: In patients, four to six TRBV segments were more frequent than in controls, with TRBV5-6, TRBV5-1 and TRBV20-1 among them.

Libraries were made from TCR beta cDNA, and they carried unique molecular identifiers. TCRdb analysed the PCR reads with MiXCR anew, one entry per CDR3 protein. The repertoire has more than 450,000 distinct CDR3 sequences, roughly 46% of them found once; the top ten carry approximately 1.7%. Their target antigens are unknown. What was sequenced was blood. The source is a girl aged 5-17 years with multiple sclerosis.

The chain combines TRBV15 with TRBJ2-5; D is uncertain. Germline CDR1 LNHNV, CDR2 YYDKDF (reference sequence). CDR3 length equals 15 residues. V gave up 3 bases and J gave up 5 bases, with 16 bases separating them. Here the CDR3 DNA reads TGTGCCACCAGCAGGCCCCCTACGTACGGGGAGACCCAGTACTTC. Its protein product is CATSRPPTYGETQYF.

This rearrangement joins TRBV12-3 or TRBV12-4 to TRBJ1-2; D call uncertain. The CDR3 is 14 amino acids. Trimming removed 8 bases from V and 6 bases from J, with 19 bases in between. CDR3 DNA sequence: TGTGCCAGCGGGCGGAGCAGCAGTTCTAATGGCTACACCTTC. It encodes CASGRSSSSNGYTF.

In its sample, this clonotype was seen many times. V gene TRBV6-5 combines with J gene TRBJ1-2; D may be TRBD1 (6 bases). The ends were cut back, 9 bases at V and 6 bases at J, with 14 bases in the middle. The CDR3 is made up of 12 amino acids. In germline, CDR1 is MNHEY, CDR2 SVGAGI. CDR3 sequence (DNA): TGTGCCAGACCTGGGACAATTGATGGCTACACCTTC. It encodes CARPGTIDGYTF.

J is TRBJ2-7 and V is TRBV27; D perhaps matches TRBD1 (6 bases). The CDR3 has 13 residues. From germline, CDR1 is MNHEY and CDR2 SMNVEV (reference sequence). Trimming left V 6 bases short and J 2 bases short, with 11 bases between. The CDR3 protein is CASSAGAAYEQYF. CDR3 DNA: TGTGCCAGCAGCGCAGGGGCAGCCTACGAGCAGTACTTC.

J is TRBJ2-7 and V is TRBV5-5; D gene uncertain. There are 14 residues in the CDR3. Per germline, CDR1 SGHKS and CDR2 YYEKEE (reference sequence). Between the trimmed V and J ends, which lost 0 bases and 0 bases, there was a span of 7 bases. CDR3 sequence (DNA): TGTGCCAGCAGCTTGGTGATAGACTCCTACGAGCAGTACTTC. Amino acids: CASSLVIDSYEQYF. The variable domain in full, with the rest retrieved from reference TRBV5-5 and TRBJ2-7, is DAGVTQSPTHLIKTRGQQVTLRCSPISGHKSVSWYQQVLGQGPQFIFQYYEKEERGRGNFPDRFSARQFPNYSSELNVNALLLGDSALYLCASSLVIDSYEQYFGPGTRLTVT.

The chain is built from TRBV2 and TRBJ2-3; D gene uncertain. From germline, CDR1 is SNHLY and CDR2 FYNNEI. Trimming took off 1 base at V and 1 base at J, with 6 bases between the two ends. The CDR3 has 14 residues. The CDR3: CASSEEAGTDTQYF. In DNA, the CDR3 is TGTGCCAGCAGTGAAGAAGCCGGCACAGATACGCAGTATTTT. Using reference TRBV2 and TRBJ2-3 for the parts outside the CDR3, the full variable domain is EPEVTQTPSHQVTQMGQEVILRCVPISNHLYFYWYRQILGQKVEFLVSFYNNEISEKSEIFDDQFSVERPDGSNFTLKIRSTKLEDSAMYFCASSEEAGTDTQYFGPGTRLTVL.

V and J are TRBV29-1 and TRBJ2-7; 7 positions match TRBD1. Trimming at V came to 4 bases and at J to 0 bases, leaving 9 bases not matched to a gene. CDR1 is SQVTM, CDR2 ANQGSEA, per germline. The CDR3 contains 15 residues. DNA of the CDR3: TGCAGCGTTGGGCCGGGGACAGCGGCCTCCTACGAGCAGTACTTC. Translation: CSVGPGTAASYEQYF.

This clonotype was recorded a few times. This chain uses TRBV3-1 with TRBJ2-5, with 14 bases fitting TRBD2. The ends lost 4 bases at V and 5 bases at J; junction bases unmatched: 3. This CDR3 is 15 amino acids long. CDR1 is LGHDT and CDR2 is YNNKEL in the germline V gene (reference sequence). CDR3 residues: CASSPTSGRAETQYF. CDR3 nucleotide sequence: TGTGCCAGCAGCCCGACTAGCGGGAGGGCGGAGACCCAGTACTTC.

The chain employs TRBV6-5 and TRBJ2-7, with 8 bases matching TRBD1. With V trimmed by 2 bases and J by 4 bases, 1 base remained unmatched. The CDR3 is made up of 13 amino acids. Germline lookup yields CDR1 MNHEY and CDR2 SVGAGI. This CDR3 reads CASSYDRGYEQYF. The DNA of the CDR3 is TGTGCCAGCAGTTACGACAGGGGATACGAGCAGTACTTC.

The gene calls are TRBV29-1 and TRBJ1-1; 7 bases line up with TRBD1. The germline gives CDR1 SQVTM, CDR2 ANQGSEA. This CDR3 is 12 amino acids long. V was pared by 6 bases and J by 8 bases, with 9 bases of the junction left unmatched. Here the CDR3 reads CSVAWTGQEAFF. CDR3 DNA: TGCAGCGTAGCCTGGACGGGACAGGAAGCTTTCTTT.

This sequence joins TRBV12-3 or TRBV12-4 and TRBJ2-3; the match to TRBD2 covers 11 bases. The CDR3 has 15 amino acids. The junction had 5 bases not matched to a gene; V was cut back by 8 bases and J by 1 base. The CDR3 sequence is CASGSSGRGTDTQYF. CDR3 nucleotides: TGTGCCAGCGGAAGTAGCGGGAGGGGCACAGATACGCAGTATTTT.

V is TRBV12-3 or TRBV12-4 and J is TRBJ2-1, with TRBD2 matching over 9 bases. The CDR3 covers 19 residues. J lost 5 bases, V lost 2 bases, and 16 bases had no gene match. CDR3 sequence reads: CASSLSGLGLAGYDNEQFF. CDR3 nucleotides: TGTGCCAGCAGTTTATCGGGCTTGGGCCTAGCGGGGTACGACAATGAGCAGTTCTTC.

The V and J genes are TRBV12-3 or TRBV12-4 and TRBJ2-1, with 12 bases fitting TRBD2. J lost 0 bases, V lost 6 bases, and 9 bases had no gene match. This CDR3 has 18 amino acids. The CDR3 region is CASSTLAGGEGSYNEQFF. In DNA form, the CDR3 reads TGTGCCAGCAGCACACTAGCGGGAGGAGAAGGCTCCTACAATGAGCAGTTCTTC.

This clonotype has just a few counts. J is TRBJ1-2 and V is TRBV5-1; no firm D call. This CDR3 comprises 14 residues. CDR1 and CDR2 from the germline V gene are SGHRS and YFSETQ. The ends were cut back, 4 bases at V and 0 bases at J, with 10 bases in the middle. The CDR3 region has the DNA TGCGCCAGCAGCCAGGACGTAGCTAACTATGGCTACACCTTC. Protein sequence: CASSQDVANYGYTF. Combining the CDR3 with reference TRBV5-1 and TRBJ1-2 gives the whole variable domain KAGVTQTPRYLIKTRGQQVTLSCSPISGHRSVSWYQQTPGQGLQFLFEYFSETQRNKGNFPGRFSGRQFSNSRSEMNVSTLELGDSALYLCASSQDVANYGYTFGSGTRLTVV.

This clonotype has a handful of counts. The chain is built from TRBV6-5 and TRBJ2-6, with D tentatively TRBD2 (5 bases). CDR3 size: 18 residues. The V gene's germline CDR1 is MNHEY and CDR2 SVGAGI. Between the trimmed V and J ends, which lost 0 bases and 0 bases, there was a span of 12 bases. The CDR3 nucleotides are TGTGCCAGCAGTTACTCTGAGGGTCAGAGCTCTGGGGCCAACGTCCTGACTTTC. It codes for CASSYSEGQSSGANVLTF.

This clonotype was seen only a few times. V gene TRBV6-5 combines with J gene TRBJ2-2, with 8 bases matching TRBD2. This CDR3 comprises 18 residues. V trimming: 3 bases; J trimming: 6 bases; junction bases outside the gene matches: 15. From germline, CDR1 is MNHEY and CDR2 SVGAGI. DNA of the CDR3: TGTGCCAGCAGTTATGAAGGACTAGCCCTCTCCCTTCCCGGGGAGCTGTTTTTT. Its translation: CASSYEGLALSLPGELFF.

This clonotype has only a few counts. V and J are TRBV4-2 and TRBJ2-3; D unclear. Germline V gene sequence: CDR1 LGHNA, CDR2 YNFKEQ. This CDR3 comprises 16 residues. With 1 base removed from V and 5 bases from J, the gap between germline ends came to 16 bases. The CDR3 region is CASSQAGRAIQDTQYF. The CDR3 DNA sequence: TGTGCCAGCAGCCAAGCCGGAAGGGCGATCCAAGATACGCAGTATTTT.

Only one count was recorded for this clonotype. This rearrangement joins TRBV6-5 to TRBJ2-7, with 8 bases matching TRBD2. The V gene end was trimmed by 0 bases and the J gene end by 7 bases; junction bases not matched to a gene: 11. Per the germline V gene, CDR1 is MNHEY and CDR2 is SVGAGI. The CDR3 runs to 16 residues. The CDR3 protein is CASSYSWLAGYNEQYF. CDR3 bases: TGTGCCAGCAGTTACTCTTGGCTAGCGGGTTACAATGAGCAGTACTTC.

J is TRBJ2-5 and V is TRBV20-1; TRBD1 is a possible D gene (6 bases). The CDR3 contains 14 residues. CDR1 and CDR2 (germline): DFQATT, SNEGSKA (reference sequence). Trimming removed 1 base from V and 3 bases from J, with 12 bases in between. CDR3 coding DNA: TGCAGTGCTAGAGCCGTACAGGGAGAAGAGACCCAGTACTTC. Its translation: CSARAVQGEETQYF.

This chain connects TRBV5-1 to TRBJ2-1; 13 bases align to TRBD2. The CDR3 is made up of 16 amino acids. V gave up 4 bases and J gave up 5 bases; unmatched junction bases: 6. Germline V gene data show CDR1 as SGHRS and CDR2 as YFSETQ. CDR3 residues: CASSPPGLAGHNEQFF. The DNA of the CDR3 is TGCGCCAGCAGCCCCCCGGGACTAGCGGGACACAATGAGCAGTTCTTC. Full variable domain (missing parts from reference TRBV5-1 and TRBJ2-1): KAGVTQTPRYLIKTRGQQVTLSCSPISGHRSVSWYQQTPGQGLQFLFEYFSETQRNKGNFPGRFSGRQFSNSRSEMNVSTLELGDSALYLCASSPPGLAGHNEQFFGPGTRLTVL.

This clonotype occurred a few times. This sequence joins TRBV24-1 and TRBJ1-1; 10 bases are a match to TRBD1. CDR1 is KGHDR, CDR2 SFDVKD, per germline. The ends lost 3 bases at V and 4 bases at J; junction bases unmatched: 10. This CDR3 has 17 amino acids. The DNA of the CDR3 is TGTGCCACCAGTGATGGGGGACAGGGGAAAGGAGTCACTGAAGCTTTCTTT. Translated: CATSDGGQGKGVTEAFF.

A few counts support this clonotype. The V call is TRBV29-1, the J call TRBJ2-5; a possible D gene is TRBD2 (6 bases). This CDR3 region has 13 residues. Trimming removed 6 bases from V and 4 bases from J, with 15 bases in between. Germline V lookup: CDR1 SQVTM, CDR2 ANQGSEA. The CDR3 nucleotides are TGCAGCGTCCAAGGACGGGGGTTAGAGACCCAGTACTTC. Amino acids: CSVQGRGLETQYF.

In its sample, this clonotype was seen a few times. This chain connects TRBV29-1 to TRBJ1-2; D unresolved. The germline V gene encodes CDR1 SQVTM and CDR2 ANQGSEA. The length of the CDR3 is 14 residues. V was cut by 6 bases and J by 0 bases, with 14 bases left in between. The CDR3 DNA reads TGCAGCGTGGCGAGGACGGGGACTAACTATGGCTACACCTTC. It translates to CSVARTGTNYGYTF.

This clonotype was seen more than once but under ten times. The chain couples TRBV5-1 to TRBJ2-7, with D possibly TRBD2 on 5 matching bases. The J call may be mistaken, given a closer DNA end match to TRBJ2-5. Germline CDR1 SGHRS, CDR2 YFSETQ. The CDR3 has 16 residues. The CDR3 sequence is CASSSDRRKIEETQYF. The DNA of the CDR3 is TGCGCCAGCAGCTCCGACCGGAGGAAAATCGAAGAGACCCAGTACTTC.

The chain employs TRBV3-1 and TRBJ2-1; D possibly corresponds to TRBD2 (7 bases). The length of the CDR3 is 14 residues. Germline CDR1 and CDR2: LGHDT and YNNKEL (reference sequence). The V gene lost 4 bases and the J gene lost 10 bases, with 17 bases spanning the gap. The DNA for the CDR3 is TGTGCCAGCAGCCGAGGGGGGGACTCCTACGAGCAGTTCTTC. This codes for CASSRGGDSYEQFF.

The chain employs TRBV5-1 and TRBJ2-1; the match to TRBD2 covers 12 bases. With V trimmed by 0 bases and J by 3 bases, 7 bases remained unmatched. The CDR3 covers 18 residues. Per the germline V gene, CDR1 is SGHRS and CDR2 is YFSETQ. CDR3 coding DNA: TGCGCCAGCAGCTTGGTCCGACTAGCGGGGGCCCGCTACAATGAGCAGTTCTTC. It codes for CASSLVRLAGARYNEQFF. The whole variable domain, remainder taken from reference TRBV5-1 and TRBJ2-1, is KAGVTQTPRYLIKTRGQQVTLSCSPISGHRSVSWYQQTPGQGLQFLFEYFSETQRNKGNFPGRFSGRQFSNSRSEMNVSTLELGDSALYLCASSLVRLAGARYNEQFFGPGTRLTVL.